This is a list of T cell receptor beta chains from one sample in a study of cytomegalovirus exposure and HLA in healthy donors. The assay was immunoSEQ multiplex PCR, and TCRdb's table has in-frame clones only and misses some. Found here are fewer than 150,000 clones, about 78% of them singletons; the top ten hold around 7%. Sequencing was done on a sample of PBMCs. All receptors derive from a man aged 35-49 years in good health and CMV-seropositive. CDR3s include the opening cysteine and the closing phenylalanine or tryptophan. Only some rows state a clone size, as once, few, many or a class for expanded clones.

. TRBV4-2 CASSQGLTSGRNTGELFF
. TRBV15 CATSRESSSGTPEQYF
once TRBV5-1 CASSLWLAGSYNEQFF
. TRBV4-1 CASSQETGQETQYF
few TRBV30 CAWNPGTGFEKLFF
once TRBV27 CASSLGPGFSYEQYF
. TRBV5-1 CASSQRQVSTDTQYF
. TRBV5-1 CASTFSGQGVGNTIYF
. TRBV19 CASSIAADRARQPQHF
. TRBV7-6 CASSPRGGRDQPQHF
. TRBV6-1 CASSDPGQGAPYEQYF
. TRBV29-1 CSVERDRGMAEQFF